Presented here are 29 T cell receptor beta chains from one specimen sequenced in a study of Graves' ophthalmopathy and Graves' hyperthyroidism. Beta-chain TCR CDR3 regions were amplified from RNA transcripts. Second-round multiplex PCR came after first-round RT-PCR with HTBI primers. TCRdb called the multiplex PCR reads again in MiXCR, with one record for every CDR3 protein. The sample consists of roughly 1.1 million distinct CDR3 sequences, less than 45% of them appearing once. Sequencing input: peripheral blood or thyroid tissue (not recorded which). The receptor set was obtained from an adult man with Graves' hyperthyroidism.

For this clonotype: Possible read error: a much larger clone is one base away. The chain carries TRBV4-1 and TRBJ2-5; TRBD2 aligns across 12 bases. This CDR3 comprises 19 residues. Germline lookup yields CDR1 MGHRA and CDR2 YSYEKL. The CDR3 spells CANSQDSETSGSKRETQYF. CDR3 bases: TGCGCCAACAGCCAAGATTCGGAGACTAGCGGGAGTAAGAGGGAGACCCAGTACTTC.

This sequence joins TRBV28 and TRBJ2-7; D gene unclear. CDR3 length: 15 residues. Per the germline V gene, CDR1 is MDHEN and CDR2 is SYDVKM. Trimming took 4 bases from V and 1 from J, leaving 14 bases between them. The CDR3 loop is CASSSPLGSSYEQYF. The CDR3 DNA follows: TGTGCCAGCAGTTCCCCCCTCGGGTCTTCCTACGAGCAGTACTTC.

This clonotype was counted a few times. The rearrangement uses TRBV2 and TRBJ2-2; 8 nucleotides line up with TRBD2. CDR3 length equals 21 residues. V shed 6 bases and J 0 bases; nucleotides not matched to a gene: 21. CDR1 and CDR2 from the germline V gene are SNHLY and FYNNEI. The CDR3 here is CASRKQGSGPTSGPNTGELFF. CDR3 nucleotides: TGTGCCAGCAGGAAACAGGGATCGGGCCCTACTAGCGGACCGAACACCGGGGAGCTGTTTTTT.

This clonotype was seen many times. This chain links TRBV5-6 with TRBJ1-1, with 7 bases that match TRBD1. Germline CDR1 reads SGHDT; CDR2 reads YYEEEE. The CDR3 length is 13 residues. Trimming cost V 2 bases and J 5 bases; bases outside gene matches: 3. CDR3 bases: TGTGCCAGCAGCTTAGGGGGCAGGACTGAAGCTTTCTTT. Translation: CASSLGGRTEAFF. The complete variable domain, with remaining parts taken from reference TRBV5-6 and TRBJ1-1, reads DAGVTQSPTHLIKTRGQQVTLRCSPKSGHDTVSWYQQALGQGPQFIFQYYEEEERQRGNFPDRFSGHQFPNYSSELNVNALLLGDSALYLCASSLGGRTEAFFGQGTRLTVV.

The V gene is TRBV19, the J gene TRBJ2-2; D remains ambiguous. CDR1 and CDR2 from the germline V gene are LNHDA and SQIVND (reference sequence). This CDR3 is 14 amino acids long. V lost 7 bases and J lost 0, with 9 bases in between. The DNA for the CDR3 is TGTGCCAGTAAAGCAGCACCGAACACCGGGGAGCTGTTTTTT. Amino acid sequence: CASKAAPNTGELFF. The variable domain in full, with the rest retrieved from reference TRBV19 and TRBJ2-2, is DGGITQSPKYLFRKEGQNVTLSCEQNLNHDAMYWYRQDPGQGLRLIYYSQIVNDFQKGDIAEGYSVSREKKESFPLTVTSAQKNPTAFYLCASKAAPNTGELFFGEGSRLTVL.

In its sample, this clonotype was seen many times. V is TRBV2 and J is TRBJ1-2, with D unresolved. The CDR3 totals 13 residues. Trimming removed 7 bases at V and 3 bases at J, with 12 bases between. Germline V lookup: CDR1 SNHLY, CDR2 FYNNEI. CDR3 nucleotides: TGTGCCAGCAAGTACCCTAGCGACTATGGCTACACCTTC. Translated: CASKYPSDYGYTF.

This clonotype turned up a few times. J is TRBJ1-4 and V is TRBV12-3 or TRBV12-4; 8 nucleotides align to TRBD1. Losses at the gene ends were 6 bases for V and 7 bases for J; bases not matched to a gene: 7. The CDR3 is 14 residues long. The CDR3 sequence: CASSPWTGREKLFF. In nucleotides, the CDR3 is TGTGCCAGCAGCCCCTGGACAGGGCGTGAAAAACTGTTTTTT.

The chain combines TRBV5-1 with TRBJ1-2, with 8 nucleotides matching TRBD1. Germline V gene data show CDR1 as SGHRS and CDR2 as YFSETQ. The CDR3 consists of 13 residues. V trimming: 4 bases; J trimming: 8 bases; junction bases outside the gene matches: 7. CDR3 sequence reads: CASSHGQGLGYTF. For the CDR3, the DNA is TGCGCCAGCAGCCACGGACAGGGTTTGGGCTACACCTTC. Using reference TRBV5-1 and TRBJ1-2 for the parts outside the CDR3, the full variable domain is KAGVTQTPRYLIKTRGQQVTLSCSPISGHRSVSWYQQTPGQGLQFLFEYFSETQRNKGNFPGRFSGRQFSNSRSEMNVSTLELGDSALYLCASSHGQGLGYTFGSGTRLTVV.

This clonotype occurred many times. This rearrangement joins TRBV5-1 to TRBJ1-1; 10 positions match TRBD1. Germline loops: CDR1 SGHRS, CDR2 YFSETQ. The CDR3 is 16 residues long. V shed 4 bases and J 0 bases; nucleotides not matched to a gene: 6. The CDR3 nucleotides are TGCGCCAGCAGCCCAGGGACAGGGGTCATGAACACTGAAGCTTTCTTT. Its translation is CASSPGTGVMNTEAFF.

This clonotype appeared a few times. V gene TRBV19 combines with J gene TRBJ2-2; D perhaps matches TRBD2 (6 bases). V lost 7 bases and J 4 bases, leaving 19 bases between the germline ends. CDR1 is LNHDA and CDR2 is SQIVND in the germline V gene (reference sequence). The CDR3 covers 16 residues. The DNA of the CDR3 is TGTGCCAGTACCATGGGTTTTGGACTACCCACCGGGGAGCTGTTTTTT. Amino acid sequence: CASTMGFGLPTGELFF. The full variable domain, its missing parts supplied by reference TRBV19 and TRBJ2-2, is DGGITQSPKYLFRKEGQNVTLSCEQNLNHDAMYWYRQDPGQGLRLIYYSQIVNDFQKGDIAEGYSVSREKKESFPLTVTSAQKNPTAFYLCASTMGFGLPTGELFFGEGSRLTVL.

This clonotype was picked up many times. The CDR3 loop is CSARVADRNTGELFF. The CDR3 DNA reads as TGCAGTGCTAGAGTTGCCGACAGGAACACCGGGGAGCTGTTTTTT. The gene calls are TRBV20-1 and TRBJ2-2, with a possible D match to TRBD1 (5 bases). The CDR3 sequence is 15 residues long. CDR1 and CDR2 from the germline V gene are DFQATT and SNEGSKA (reference sequence). The germline V and J ends were trimmed by 1 base and 1 base, with 10 bases remaining between them.

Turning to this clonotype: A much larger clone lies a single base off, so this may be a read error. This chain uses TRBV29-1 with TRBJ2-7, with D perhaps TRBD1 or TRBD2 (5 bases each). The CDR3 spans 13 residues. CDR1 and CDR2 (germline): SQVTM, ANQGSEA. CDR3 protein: CNVGGRTTYEQYF. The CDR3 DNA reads TGCAACGTCGGAGGACGGACAACCTACGAGCAGTACTTC.

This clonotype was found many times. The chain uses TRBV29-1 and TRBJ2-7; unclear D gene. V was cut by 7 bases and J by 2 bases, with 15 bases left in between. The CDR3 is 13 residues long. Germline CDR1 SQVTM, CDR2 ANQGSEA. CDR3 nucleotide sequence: TGCAGCGCCGCCGCGGACCAGACCTACGAGCAGTACTTC. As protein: CSAAADQTYEQYF.

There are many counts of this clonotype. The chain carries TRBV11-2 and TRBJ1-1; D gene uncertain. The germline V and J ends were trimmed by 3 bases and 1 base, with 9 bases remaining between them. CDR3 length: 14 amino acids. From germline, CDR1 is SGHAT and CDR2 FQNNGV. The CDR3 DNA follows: TGTGCCAGCAGCTTTAAACGGGCGAACACTGAAGCTTTCTTT. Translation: CASSFKRANTEAFF.

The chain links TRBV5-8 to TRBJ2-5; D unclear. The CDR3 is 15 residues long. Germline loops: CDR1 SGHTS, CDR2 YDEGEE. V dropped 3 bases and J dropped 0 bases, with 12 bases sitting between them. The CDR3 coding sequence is TGTGCCAGCAGCTCTCGAGGACCATACCAAGAGACCCAGTACTTC. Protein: CASSSRGPYQETQYF. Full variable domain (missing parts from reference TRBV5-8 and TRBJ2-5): EAGVTQSPTHLIKTRGQQATLRCSPISGHTSVYWYQQALGLGLQFLLWYDEGEERNRGNFPPRFSGRQFPNYSSELNVNALELEDSALYLCASSSRGPYQETQYFGPGTRLLVL.

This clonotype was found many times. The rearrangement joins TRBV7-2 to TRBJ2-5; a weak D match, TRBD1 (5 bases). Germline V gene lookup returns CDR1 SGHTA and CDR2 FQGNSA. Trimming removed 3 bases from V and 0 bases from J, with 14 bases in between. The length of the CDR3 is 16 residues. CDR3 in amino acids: CASSLGRTLYQETQYF. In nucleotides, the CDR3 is TGTGCCAGCAGCTTGGGCAGGACACTCTACCAAGAGACCCAGTACTTC.

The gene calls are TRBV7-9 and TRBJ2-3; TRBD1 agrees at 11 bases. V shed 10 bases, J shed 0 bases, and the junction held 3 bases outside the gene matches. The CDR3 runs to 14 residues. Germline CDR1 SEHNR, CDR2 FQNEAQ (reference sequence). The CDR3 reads CATDRGHSTDTQYF. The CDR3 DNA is TGTGCCACGGACAGGGGGCATAGCACAGATACGCAGTATTTT.

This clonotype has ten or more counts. CDR3 bases: TGTGCCAGCAGTTTTGCCGGGACAGAGAATGAAGAGACCCAGTACTTC. Translation: CASSFAGTENEETQYF. The J gene is TRBJ2-5, the V gene TRBV7-9, with TRBD1 matching 7 bases. CDR3 length: 16 residues. The germline V gene has CDR1 SEHNR and CDR2 FQNEAQ (reference sequence). V dropped 6 bases and J dropped 3; count of bases not matched to a gene: 13.

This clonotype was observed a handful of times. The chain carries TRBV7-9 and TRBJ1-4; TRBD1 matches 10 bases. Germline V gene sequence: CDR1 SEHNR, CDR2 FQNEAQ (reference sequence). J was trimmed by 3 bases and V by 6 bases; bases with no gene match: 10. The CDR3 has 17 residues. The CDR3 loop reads CASSRRDRGLANEKLFF. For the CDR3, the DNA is TGTGCCAGCAGTCGCCGGGACAGGGGTCTTGCTAATGAAAAACTGTTTTTT.

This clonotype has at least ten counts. The CDR3 DNA reads as TGCGCCAGCAGCCAAGGCCAGGACAGCTCCTACGAGCAGTACTTC. It codes for CASSQGQDSSYEQYF. The chain is built from TRBV4-1 and TRBJ2-7; TRBD1 might be the D (6 bases). In germline, CDR1 is MGHRA, CDR2 YSYEKL. The germline V and J ends were trimmed by 1 base and 0 bases, with 10 bases remaining between them. There are 15 residues in the CDR3.

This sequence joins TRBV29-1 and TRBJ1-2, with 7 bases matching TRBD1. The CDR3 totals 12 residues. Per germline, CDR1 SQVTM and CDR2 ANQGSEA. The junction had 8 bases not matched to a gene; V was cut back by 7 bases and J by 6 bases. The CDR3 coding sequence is TGCAGCGCAGGGGGTGCAAGGGATGGCTACACCTTC. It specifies CSAGGARDGYTF.

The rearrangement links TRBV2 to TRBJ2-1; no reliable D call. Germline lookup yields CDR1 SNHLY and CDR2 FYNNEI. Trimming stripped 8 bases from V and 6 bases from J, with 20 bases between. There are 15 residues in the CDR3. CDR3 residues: CASLRDHGPGNEQFF. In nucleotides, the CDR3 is TGTGCCAGCCTTAGGGATCATGGGCCAGGCAATGAGCAGTTCTTC.

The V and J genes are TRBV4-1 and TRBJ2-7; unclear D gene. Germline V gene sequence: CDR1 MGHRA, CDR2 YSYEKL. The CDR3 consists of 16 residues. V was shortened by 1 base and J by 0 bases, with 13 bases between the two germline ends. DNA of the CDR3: TGCGCCAGCAGCCAAGGCTACTCGGGTCGCTCCTACGAGCAGTACTTC. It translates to CASSQGYSGRSYEQYF.

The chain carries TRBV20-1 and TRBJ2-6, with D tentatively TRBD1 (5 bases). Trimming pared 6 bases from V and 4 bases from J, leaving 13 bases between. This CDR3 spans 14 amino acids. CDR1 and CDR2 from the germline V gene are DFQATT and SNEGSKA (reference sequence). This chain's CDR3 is CSARQPGGANVLTF. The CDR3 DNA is TGCAGTGCACGCCAACCAGGGGGGGCCAACGTCCTGACTTTC.

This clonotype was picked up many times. The CDR3 nucleotides read TGTGCCAGCAGTTTCAGGGTTTCGAACACTGAAGCTTTCTTT. Translation gives CASSFRVSNTEAFF. The chain uses TRBV27 and TRBJ1-1; D is perhaps TRBD1 (5 bases). This CDR3 has 14 amino acids. The germline V gene encodes CDR1 MNHEY and CDR2 SMNVEV (reference sequence). The ends were cut back, 3 bases at V and 1 base at J, with 9 bases in the middle.

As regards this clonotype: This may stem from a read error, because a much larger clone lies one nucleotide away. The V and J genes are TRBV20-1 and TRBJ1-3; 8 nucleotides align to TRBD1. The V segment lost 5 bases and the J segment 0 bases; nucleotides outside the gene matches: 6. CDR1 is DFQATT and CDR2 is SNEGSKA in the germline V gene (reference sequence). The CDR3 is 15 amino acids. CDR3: CSASTGDPSGNTIYF. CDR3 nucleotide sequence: TGCAGTGCTTCGACAGGGGACCCCTCTGGAAACACCATATATTTT.

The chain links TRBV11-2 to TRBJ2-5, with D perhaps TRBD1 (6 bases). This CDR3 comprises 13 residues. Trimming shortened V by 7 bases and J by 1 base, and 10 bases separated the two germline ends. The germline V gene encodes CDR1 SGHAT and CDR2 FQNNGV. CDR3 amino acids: CASKPRGQETQYF. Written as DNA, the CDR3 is TGTGCCAGCAAGCCCAGGGGCCAAGAGACCCAGTACTTC.

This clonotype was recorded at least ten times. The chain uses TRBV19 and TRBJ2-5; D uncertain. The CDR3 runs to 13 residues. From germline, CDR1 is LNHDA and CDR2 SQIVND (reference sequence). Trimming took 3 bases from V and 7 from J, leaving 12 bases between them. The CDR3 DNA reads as TGTGCCAGTAGTATCAGTTCTTCCGGGACCCAGTACTTC. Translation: CASSISSSGTQYF.

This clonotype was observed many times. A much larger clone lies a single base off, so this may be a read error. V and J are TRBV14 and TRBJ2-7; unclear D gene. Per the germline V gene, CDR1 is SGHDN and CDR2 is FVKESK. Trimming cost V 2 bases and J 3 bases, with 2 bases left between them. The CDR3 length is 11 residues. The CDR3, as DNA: TGTGCCAGCAGCCAAATCTACGAGCAGTACTTC. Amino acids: CASSQIYEQYF.